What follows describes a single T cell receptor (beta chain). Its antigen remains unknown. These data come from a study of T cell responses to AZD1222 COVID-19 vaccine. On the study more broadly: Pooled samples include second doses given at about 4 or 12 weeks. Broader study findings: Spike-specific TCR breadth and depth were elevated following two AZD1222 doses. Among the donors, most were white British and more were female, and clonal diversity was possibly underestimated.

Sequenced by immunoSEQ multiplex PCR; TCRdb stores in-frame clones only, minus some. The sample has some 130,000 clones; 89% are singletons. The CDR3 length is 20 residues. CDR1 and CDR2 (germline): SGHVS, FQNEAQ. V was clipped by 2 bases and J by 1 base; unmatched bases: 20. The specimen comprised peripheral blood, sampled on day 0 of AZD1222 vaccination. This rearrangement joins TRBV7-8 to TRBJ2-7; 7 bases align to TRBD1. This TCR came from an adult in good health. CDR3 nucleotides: TGTGCCAGCAGCTTAAGGCCCAGGCAGACAGGGACCCACGCTTCCTACGAGCAGTACTTC. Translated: CASSLRPRQTGTHASYEQYF.